This is a list of T cell receptor beta chains from one sample in a study of breast tumors, draining lymph nodes, adjacent tissues. TCRdb re-analysed the multiplex PCR reads in MiXCR, keeping a single row per CDR3 protein. Here the sample spans 100,000 or so distinct CDR3 sequences, about 20% being singletons. The sequencing sample was made of axillary lymph node tissue. The receptors were gathered from a female donor with breast cancer. Some clones in this sample may be carry-over from other donors' samples. The CDR3 runs from the conserved cysteine through the conserved F or W. D genes are given only for firm matches. Part of the rows lack a size; the others show once, few, many or a class for expanded clones.

CDR3 protein: CSASHPGHKETQYF; CDR3 DNA: TGCAGTGCTAGCCACCCGGGACATAAGGAGACCCAGTACTTC; V gene: TRBV20-1; D gene: NA; clone size: many; J gene: TRBJ2-5
CDR3 protein: CAIRTPGIRASPLHF; CDR3 DNA: TGTGCCATCCGAACTCCAGGGATCCGGGCATCACCCCTCCACTTT; V gene: TRBV2; D gene: NA; clone size: many; J gene: TRBJ1-6
CDR3 protein: CASSLVSIQVNTGELFF; CDR3 DNA: TGCGCCAGCAGCTTGGTATCGATACAGGTTAACACCGGGGAGCTGTTTTTT; V gene: TRBV5-1; D gene: NA; clone size: many; J gene: TRBJ2-2
CDR3 protein: CAWSANSDRTDTQYF; CDR3 DNA: TGTGCCTGGAGTGCCAATAGCGACCGCACAGATACGCAGTATTTT; V gene: TRBV30; D gene: NA; clone size: NA; J gene: TRBJ2-3
CDR3 protein: CASLRPLLSPLHF; CDR3 DNA: TGTGCCAGCTTAAGGCCCCTCCTGTCACCCCTCCACTTT; V gene: TRBV2; D gene: NA; clone size: many; J gene: TRBJ1-6
CDR3 protein: CASSSLAARSTDTQYF; CDR3 DNA: TGTGCCAGCAGCTCCCTAGCGGCCCGGAGTACAGATACGCAGTATTTT; V gene: TRBV7-9; D gene: TRBD2; clone size: many; J gene: TRBJ2-3
CDR3 protein: CAISQGTAAYEQYF; CDR3 DNA: TGTGCCATCAGCCAGGGGACAGCCGCCTACGAGCAGTACTTC; V gene: TRBV10-3; D gene: TRBD1; clone size: many; J gene: TRBJ2-7
CDR3 protein: CASSVVGGAKNIQYF; CDR3 DNA: TGTGCCAGCAGTGTTGTGGGGGGAGCCAAAAACATTCAGTACTTC; V gene: TRBV6-1; D gene: NA; clone size: few; J gene: TRBJ2-4
CDR3 protein: CSAEWTMETQYF; CDR3 DNA: TGCAGCGCGGAATGGACTATGGAGACCCAGTACTTC; V gene: TRBV20-1; D gene: NA; clone size: many; J gene: TRBJ2-5
CDR3 protein: CASSPLGRGEQFF; CDR3 DNA: TGTGCCAGCAGCCCTCTAGGGAGAGGTGAGCAGTTCTTC; V gene: TRBV14; D gene: NA; clone size: many; J gene: TRBJ2-1
CDR3 protein: CAITPLATSSYNEQFF; CDR3 DNA: TGTGCCATCACCCCCCTAGCGACTAGCTCCTACAATGAGCAGTTCTTC; V gene: TRBV10-3; D gene: NA; clone size: many; J gene: TRBJ2-1
CDR3 protein: CAWGFPGSSYNSPLHF; CDR3 DNA: TGTGCCTGGGGGTTTCCAGGGAGCTCCTATAATTCACCCCTCCACTTT; V gene: TRBV30; D gene: NA; clone size: NA; J gene: TRBJ1-6
CDR3 protein: CASSLGGGNTEELFF; CDR3 DNA: TGTGCCAGCAGCTTGGGTGGGGGTAACACCGAGGAGCTGTTTTTT; V gene: TRBV5-4; D gene: NA; clone size: NA; J gene: TRBJ2-2
CDR3 protein: CASSQPLAGENEQFF; CDR3 DNA: TGCGCCAGCAGCCAACCTCTAGCGGGAGAGAATGAGCAGTTCTTC; V gene: TRBV4-1; D gene: TRBD2; clone size: many; J gene: TRBJ2-1
CDR3 protein: CASSLGDRGLGETQYF; CDR3 DNA: TGTGCCAGCAGCTTGGGGGACAGGGGGCTAGGTGAGACCCAGTACTTC; V gene: TRBV5-5; D gene: TRBD1; clone size: many; J gene: TRBJ2-5
CDR3 protein: CASSYFHNEQFF; CDR3 DNA: TGTGCCAGCAGTTACTTCCACAATGAGCAGTTCTTC; V gene: TRBV6-6; D gene: NA; clone size: many; J gene: TRBJ2-1
CDR3 protein: CASGLTSGRPTGELFF; CDR3 DNA: TGTGCCAGCGGCTTAACTAGCGGGAGGCCTACCGGGGAGCTGTTTTTT; V gene: TRBV7-9; D gene: TRBD2; clone size: few; J gene: TRBJ2-2
CDR3 protein: CASSLGVSLLEQYF; CDR3 DNA: TGTGCCAGCAGTTTAGGTGTTAGCCTCCTCGAGCAGTACTTC; V gene: TRBV12-3/TRBV12-4; D gene: NA; clone size: many; J gene: TRBJ2-7
CDR3 protein: CASSLAPITRGNTIYF; CDR3 DNA: TGTGCCAGCAGCTTGGCCCCAATTACAAGGGGAAACACCATATATTTT; V gene: TRBV5-5; D gene: NA; clone size: many; J gene: TRBJ1-3
CDR3 protein: CAISGGDNSPLHF; CDR3 DNA: TGTGCCATCAGTGGAGGAGATAATTCACCCCTCCACTTT; V gene: TRBV10-3; D gene: NA; clone size: many; J gene: TRBJ1-6
CDR3 protein: CASTITGAQETQYF; CDR3 DNA: TGTGCCAGCACTATAACCGGGGCCCAAGAGACCCAGTACTTC; V gene: TRBV5-4; D gene: NA; clone size: few; J gene: TRBJ2-5
CDR3 protein: CASSIQGFQPQHF; CDR3 DNA: TGTGCCAGTAGTATCCAGGGATTCCAGCCCCAGCATTTT; V gene: TRBV19; D gene: NA; clone size: many; J gene: TRBJ1-5
CDR3 protein: CASSLKGQTMNTEAFF; CDR3 DNA: TGCGCCAGCAGCTTGAAGGGACAGACTATGAACACTGAAGCTTTCTTT; V gene: TRBV5-1; D gene: TRBD1; clone size: NA; J gene: TRBJ1-1
CDR3 protein: CASSLLGVEETQYF; CDR3 DNA: TGTGCCAGCAGCTTGCTCGGGGTTGAAGAGACCCAGTACTTC; V gene: TRBV5-5; D gene: NA; clone size: many; J gene: TRBJ2-5
CDR3 protein: CASSLPFWNEQFF; CDR3 DNA: TGTGCCAGCAGCCTCCCTTTCTGGAATGAGCAGTTCTTC; V gene: TRBV28; D gene: NA; clone size: many; J gene: TRBJ2-1
CDR3 protein: CSARDRGSEAFF; CDR3 DNA: TGCAGTGCTAGAGATCGGGGGTCTGAAGCTTTCTTT; V gene: TRBV20-1; D gene: NA; clone size: once; J gene: TRBJ1-1
CDR3 protein: CASSRAPGTRSYNEQFF; CDR3 DNA: TGTGCCAGCAGCAGAGCCCCCGGGACTAGAAGCTACAATGAGCAGTTCTTC; V gene: TRBV7-3; D gene: TRBD2; clone size: many; J gene: TRBJ2-1
CDR3 protein: CASSLTHQGWASGRGMEWETQYF; CDR3 DNA: TGTGCCAGCAGTTTAACACATCAAGGCTGGGCTAGCGGGAGGGGCATGGAGTGGGAGACCCAGTACTTC; V gene: TRBV12-3/TRBV12-4; D gene: TRBD2; clone size: few; J gene: TRBJ2-5
CDR3 protein: CASWGRSYNSPLHF; CDR3 DNA: TGTGCCAGCTGGGGAAGGTCCTATAATTCACCCCTCCACTTT; V gene: TRBV6-1; D gene: NA; clone size: many; J gene: TRBJ1-6
CDR3 protein: CASSLDTSSGNTIYF; CDR3 DNA: TGCGCCAGCAGCTTGGACACGAGCTCTGGAAACACCATATATTTT; V gene: TRBV5-1; D gene: NA; clone size: many; J gene: TRBJ1-3
CDR3 protein: CASSKGGTDTQYF; CDR3 DNA: TGTGCCAGCAGCAAGGGAGGCACAGATACGCAGTATTTT; V gene: TRBV9; D gene: NA; clone size: many; J gene: TRBJ2-3
CDR3 protein: CASSYSGGATKNIQYF; CDR3 DNA: TGTGCCAGCAGTTACTCTGGGGGGGCGACCAAAAACATTCAGTACTTC; V gene: TRBV6-6; D gene: NA; clone size: few; J gene: TRBJ2-4
CDR3 protein: CASSDLFTSGLYEQYF; CDR3 DNA: TGTGCCAGCAGTGATTTGTTTACTAGCGGACTTTACGAGCAGTACTTC; V gene: TRBV2; D gene: TRBD2; clone size: many; J gene: TRBJ2-7
CDR3 protein: CSARRGVGSPLHF; CDR3 DNA: TGCAGTGCTAGACGTGGAGTGGGGTCACCCCTCCACTTT; V gene: TRBV20-1; D gene: NA; clone size: many; J gene: TRBJ1-6
CDR3 protein: CASSIGTGNNEQFF; CDR3 DNA: TGTGCCAGTAGTATAGGGACAGGGAACAATGAGCAGTTCTTC; V gene: TRBV19; D gene: TRBD1; clone size: many; J gene: TRBJ2-1
CDR3 protein: CASSLRYGWEDRGFYEQYF; CDR3 DNA: TGTGCCAGCAGCTTGAGGTATGGGTGGGAGGACAGAGGATTTTACGAGCAGTACTTC; V gene: TRBV5-4; D gene: NA; clone size: many; J gene: TRBJ2-7
CDR3 protein: CASSPGTTTYEQYF; CDR3 DNA: TGTGCCAGCAGTCCCGGGACTACCACCTACGAGCAGTACTTC; V gene: TRBV9; D gene: TRBD2; clone size: many; J gene: TRBJ2-7
CDR3 protein: CAIRDTSGSGYEQYF; CDR3 DNA: TGTGCCATCAGGGATACTAGCGGGAGTGGGTACGAGCAGTACTTC; V gene: TRBV10-3; D gene: TRBD2; clone size: many; J gene: TRBJ2-7
CDR3 protein: CASSSGNQYEQYF; CDR3 DNA: TGTGCCAGCAGCTCGGGAAACCAATACGAGCAGTACTTC; V gene: TRBV11-2; D gene: NA; clone size: many; J gene: TRBJ2-7
CDR3 protein: CASSYGTAGYTF; CDR3 DNA: TGTGCCAGCAGCTATGGGACTGCTGGCTACACCTTC; V gene: TRBV5-6; D gene: NA; clone size: many; J gene: TRBJ1-2
CDR3 protein: CASSQAPSGTYEQYF; CDR3 DNA: TGTGCCAGCAGCCAAGCACCTAGCGGGACCTACGAGCAGTACTTC; V gene: TRBV3-1; D gene: TRBD2; clone size: many; J gene: TRBJ2-7
CDR3 protein: CASSERGRGRFNYGYTF; CDR3 DNA: TGTGCCAGCAGTGAAAGGGGCAGGGGGCGGTTTAACTATGGCTACACCTTC; V gene: TRBV6-1; D gene: TRBD1; clone size: once; J gene: TRBJ1-2
CDR3 protein: CSASGTSGSTDTQYF; CDR3 DNA: TGCAGTGCTAGTGGGACTAGCGGAAGCACAGATACGCAGTATTTT; V gene: TRBV20-1; D gene: TRBD2; clone size: many; J gene: TRBJ2-3
CDR3 protein: CSARLWEQYF; CDR3 DNA: TGCAGTGCTAGGTTGTGGGAGCAGTACTTC; V gene: TRBV20-1; D gene: NA; clone size: few; J gene: TRBJ2-7
CDR3 protein: CSARVTGSREQYF; CDR3 DNA: TGCAGTGCTAGAGTAACAGGGTCGCGCGAGCAGTACTTC; V gene: TRBV20-1; D gene: NA; clone size: NA; J gene: TRBJ2-7
CDR3 protein: CASSSISGWSSYEQYF; CDR3 DNA: TGTGCCAGCAGTTCAATTAGCGGGTGGAGCTCCTACGAGCAGTACTTC; V gene: TRBV6-1; D gene: TRBD2; clone size: many; J gene: TRBJ2-7
CDR3 protein: CRAVAGQANYGYTF; CDR3 DNA: TGCAGGGCCGTGGCGGGACAGGCAAACTATGGCTACACCTTC; V gene: TRBV20-1; D gene: TRBD1; clone size: many; J gene: TRBJ1-2
CDR3 protein: CASSGGQWEETQYF; CDR3 DNA: TGTGCCAGCAGCGGGGGACAGTGGGAAGAGACCCAGTACTTC; V gene: TRBV5-6; D gene: TRBD1; clone size: many; J gene: TRBJ2-5
CDR3 protein: CASSYSMDEQYF; CDR3 DNA: TGTGCCAGCAGTTACTCGATGGACGAGCAGTACTTC; V gene: TRBV6-5; D gene: NA; clone size: many; J gene: TRBJ2-7
CDR3 protein: CASSLTNGRGETQYF; CDR3 DNA: TGTGCCAGCAGCTTAACCAACGGTAGAGGAGAGACCCAGTACTTC; V gene: TRBV7-3; D gene: NA; clone size: many; J gene: TRBJ2-5
CDR3 protein: CASRIPVAGANVLTF; CDR3 DNA: TGTGCCAGCCGCATCCCCGTGGCTGGGGCCAACGTCCTGACTTTC; V gene: TRBV2; D gene: NA; clone size: many; J gene: TRBJ2-6
CDR3 protein: CASSDIGINQPQHF; CDR3 DNA: TGTGCCAGCAGTGATATAGGGATCAATCAGCCCCAGCATTTT; V gene: TRBV2; D gene: NA; clone size: many; J gene: TRBJ1-5
CDR3 protein: CASSPKGYEQYF; CDR3 DNA: TGTGCCAGCAGTCCCAAGGGCTACGAGCAGTACTTC; V gene: TRBV12-3/TRBV12-4; D gene: NA; clone size: NA; J gene: TRBJ2-7
CDR3 protein: CAIMPTGSNEQFF; CDR3 DNA: TGTGCCATCATGCCCACAGGGAGCAATGAGCAGTTCTTC; V gene: TRBV10-3; D gene: NA; clone size: NA; J gene: TRBJ2-1